The rows below give T cell receptor beta chains drawn from one sample of a study of cytomegalovirus exposure and HLA in healthy donors. Produced via immunoSEQ multiplex PCR; TCRdb's table is partial and in-frame only. The data show 270,000 or so clones, with 92% seen just once and roughly 1.6% held by the top ten. The material sequenced was PBMCs. The receptors stem from a girl aged 2-9 years in good health and CMV-seronegative. CDR3s leave out the opening cysteine and the closing phenylalanine or tryptophan. A clone size is listed for some rows: how often the clone was seen (once, few, many), or a class if it is expanded.

j_call,v_call,clone_size,cdr3_length,cdr3_aa
TRBJ1-1,TRBV19,-,13,ASTREWGQNTEAF
TRBJ1-2,TRBV30,-,9,AWSSGVGYT
TRBJ2-7,TRBV1,-,11,TSSHKQAYEQY
TRBJ2-2,TRBV27,-,14,ASSQLAGGNTGELF
TRBJ2-7,TRBV10-2,-,16,ASSEFPSSGSSAYEQY
TRBJ1-5,TRBV2,-,11,ASNQISNQPQH
TRBJ1-1,TRBV10-3,-,8,AISDGRLT
TRBJ2-6,TRBV6-5,once,14,ASSSTRFSGANVLT
TRBJ2-5,TRBV18,-,14,ASSPPAGGEQETQY
TRBJ1-2,TRBV18,-,11,ASSPGQTIGYT
-,TRBV25-1,once,13,ASSDQGGRNYEQY
TRBJ2-7,TRBV19,-,9,ASTQGYEQY
TRBJ1-4,TRBV5-1,-,13,ASSLVSTSNEKLF
TRBJ2-7,TRBV4-1,once,14,ASSHHPHRPIYEQY
TRBJ2-7,TRBV29-1,-,11,SVRTSDSYEQY
TRBJ2-3,TRBV7-3,-,12,ASRVAGGPDTQY
TRBJ2-7,TRBV9,-,12,ASSVGAQVYEQY
TRBJ2-3,TRBV5-6,-,12,ASSPLAGTDTQY
TRBJ2-1,TRBV13,-,13,ASSFGLAGVREQF
TRBJ2-7,TRBV6-6,-,13,ASRRLPMADYEQY
TRBJ1-3,TRBV19,once,14,ASSDLTGTAGNTIY
TRBJ1-1,TRBV9,few,11,ASGQSGNTEAF
TRBJ1-2,TRBV19,-,10,ASNPAGAGYT
-,TRBV6-5,-,12,ASSYSIRVYEQY
-,TRBV6-5,-,12,ASSSRGGNYEQY
TRBJ1-2,TRBV2,-,15,ASSEEGDRAGYGGYT
TRBJ1-5,TRBV6-1,-,13,ASGNRDGGNQPQH
TRBJ1-1,TRBV7-9,-,13,ASSPNRGKYTEAF
TRBJ1-1,TRBV19,-,11,ASSPPGSPEAF
TRBJ1-2,TRBV27,-,12,ASSFAGGNYGYT
TRBJ2-6,TRBV27,once,13,ASSPQSSGANVLA
TRBJ1-1,TRBV4-1,-,15,ASSQAGGGRSGTEAF
TRBJ2-3,TRBV7-9,-,11,ASSLGRTDTQY
TRBJ2-7,TRBV5-1,once,12,ASSLRDISYEQY
TRBJ2-3,TRBV5-4,-,10,ASSILYGTQY
TRBJ1-1,TRBV11-2,-,14,ASSPYRGEFNTEAF
TRBJ2-1,TRBV5-4,-,14,ASSPLAGVSYNEQF